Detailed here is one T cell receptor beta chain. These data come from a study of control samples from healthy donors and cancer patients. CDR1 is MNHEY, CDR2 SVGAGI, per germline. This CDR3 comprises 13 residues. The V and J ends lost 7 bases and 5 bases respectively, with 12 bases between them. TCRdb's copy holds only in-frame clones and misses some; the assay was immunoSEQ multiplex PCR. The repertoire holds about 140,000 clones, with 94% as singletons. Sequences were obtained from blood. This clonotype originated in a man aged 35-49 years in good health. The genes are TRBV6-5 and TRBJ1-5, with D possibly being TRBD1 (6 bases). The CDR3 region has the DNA TGTGCCAGCAATAGGGGGGCGGATCAGCCCCAGCATTTT. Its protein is CASNRGADQPQHF.